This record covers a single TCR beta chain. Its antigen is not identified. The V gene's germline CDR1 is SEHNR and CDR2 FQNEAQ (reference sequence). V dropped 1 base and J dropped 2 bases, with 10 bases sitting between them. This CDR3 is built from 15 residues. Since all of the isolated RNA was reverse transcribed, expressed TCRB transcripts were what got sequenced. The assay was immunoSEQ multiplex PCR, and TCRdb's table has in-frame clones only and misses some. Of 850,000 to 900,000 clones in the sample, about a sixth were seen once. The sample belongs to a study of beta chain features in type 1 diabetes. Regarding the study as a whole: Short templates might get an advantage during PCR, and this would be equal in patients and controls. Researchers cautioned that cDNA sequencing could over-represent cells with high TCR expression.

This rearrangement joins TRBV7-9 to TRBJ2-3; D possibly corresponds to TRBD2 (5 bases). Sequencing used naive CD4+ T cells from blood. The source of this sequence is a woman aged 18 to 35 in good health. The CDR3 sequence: CASSLERTFTDTQYF. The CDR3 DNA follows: TGTGCCAGCAGCTTAGAGCGGACCTTCACAGATACGCAGTATTTT.